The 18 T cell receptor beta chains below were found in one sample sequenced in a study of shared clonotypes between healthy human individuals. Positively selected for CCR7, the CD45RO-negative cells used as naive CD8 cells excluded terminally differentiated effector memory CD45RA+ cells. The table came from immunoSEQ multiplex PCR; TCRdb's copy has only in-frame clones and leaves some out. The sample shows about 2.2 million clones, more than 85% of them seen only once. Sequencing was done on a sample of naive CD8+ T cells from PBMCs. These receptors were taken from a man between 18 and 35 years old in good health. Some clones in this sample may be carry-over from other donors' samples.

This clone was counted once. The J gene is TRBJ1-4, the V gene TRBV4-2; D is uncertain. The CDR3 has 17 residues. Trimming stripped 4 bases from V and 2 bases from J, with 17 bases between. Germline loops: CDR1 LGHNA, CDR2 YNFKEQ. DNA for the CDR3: TGTGCCAGCAGCCCCCTAAATTCTGGGGTGACTAATGAAAAACTGTTTTTT. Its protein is CASSPLNSGVTNEKLFF.

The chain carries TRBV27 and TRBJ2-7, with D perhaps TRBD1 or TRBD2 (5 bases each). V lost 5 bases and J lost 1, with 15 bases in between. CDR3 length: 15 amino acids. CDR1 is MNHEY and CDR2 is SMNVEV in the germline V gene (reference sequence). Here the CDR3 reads CASSPRRGASYEQYF. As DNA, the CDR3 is TGTGCCAGCAGTCCCCGGCGAGGGGCTTCCTACGAGCAGTACTTC.

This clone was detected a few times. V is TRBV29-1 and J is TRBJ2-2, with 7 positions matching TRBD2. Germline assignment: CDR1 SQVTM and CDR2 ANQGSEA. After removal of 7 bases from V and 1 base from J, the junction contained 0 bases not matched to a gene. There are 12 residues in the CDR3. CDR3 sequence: CSASGNTGELFF. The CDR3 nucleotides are TGCAGCGCTAGCGGGAACACCGGGGAGCTGTTTTTT.

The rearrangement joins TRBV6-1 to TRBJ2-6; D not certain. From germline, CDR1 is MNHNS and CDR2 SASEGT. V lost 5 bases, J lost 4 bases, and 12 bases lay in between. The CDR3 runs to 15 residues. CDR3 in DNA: TGTGCCAGCAGTCTGAAGTCGGAGGGGGCCAACGTCCTGACTTTC. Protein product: CASSLKSEGANVLTF.

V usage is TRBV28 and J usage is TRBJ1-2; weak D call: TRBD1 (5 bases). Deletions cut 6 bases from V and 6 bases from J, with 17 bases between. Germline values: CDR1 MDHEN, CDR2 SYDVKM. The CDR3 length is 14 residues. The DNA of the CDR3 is TGTGCCAGCAGCCCCCCAAGGGGAACCCATGGCTACACCTTC. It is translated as CASSPPRGTHGYTF.

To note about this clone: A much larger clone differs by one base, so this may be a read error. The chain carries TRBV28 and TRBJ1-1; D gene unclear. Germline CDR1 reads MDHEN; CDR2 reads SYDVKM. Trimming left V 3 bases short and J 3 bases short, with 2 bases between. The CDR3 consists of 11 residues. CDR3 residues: CASSLYTEAFF. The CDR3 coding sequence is TGTGCCAGCAGTTTGTACACTGAAGCTTTCTTT.

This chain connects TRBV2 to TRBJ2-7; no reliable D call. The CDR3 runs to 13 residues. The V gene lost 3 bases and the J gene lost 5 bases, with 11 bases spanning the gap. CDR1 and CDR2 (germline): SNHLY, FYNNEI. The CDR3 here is CASSDGLEDEQYF. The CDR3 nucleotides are TGTGCCAGCAGTGACGGGCTAGAGGACGAGCAGTACTTC.

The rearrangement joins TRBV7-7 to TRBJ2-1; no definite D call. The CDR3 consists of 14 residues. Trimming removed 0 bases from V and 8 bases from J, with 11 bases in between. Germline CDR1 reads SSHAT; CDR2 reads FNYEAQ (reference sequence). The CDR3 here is CASSLALDGDEQFF. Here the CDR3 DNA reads TGTGCCAGCAGCTTAGCACTGGATGGCGATGAGCAGTTCTTC.

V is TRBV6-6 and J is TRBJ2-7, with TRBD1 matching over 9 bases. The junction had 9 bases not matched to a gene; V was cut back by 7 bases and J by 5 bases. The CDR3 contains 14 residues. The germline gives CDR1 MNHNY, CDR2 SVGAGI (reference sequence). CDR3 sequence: CASTTRDRVHEQYF. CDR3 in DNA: TGTGCCAGCACCACCAGGGACAGGGTCCACGAGCAGTACTTC.

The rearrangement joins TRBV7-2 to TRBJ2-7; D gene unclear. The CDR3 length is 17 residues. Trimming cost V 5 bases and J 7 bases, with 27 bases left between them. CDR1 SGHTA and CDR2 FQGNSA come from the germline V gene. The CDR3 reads CASSPTGRPWAFNEQYF. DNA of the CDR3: TGTGCCAGCAGCCCCACTGGACGGCCGTGGGCTTTTAATGAGCAGTACTTC.

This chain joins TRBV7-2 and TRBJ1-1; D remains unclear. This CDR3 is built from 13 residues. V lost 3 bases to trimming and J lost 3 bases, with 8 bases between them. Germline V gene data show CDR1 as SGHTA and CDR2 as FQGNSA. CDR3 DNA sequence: TGTGCCAGCAGCTTTTACGGAGACACTGAAGCTTTCTTT. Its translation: CASSFYGDTEAFF.

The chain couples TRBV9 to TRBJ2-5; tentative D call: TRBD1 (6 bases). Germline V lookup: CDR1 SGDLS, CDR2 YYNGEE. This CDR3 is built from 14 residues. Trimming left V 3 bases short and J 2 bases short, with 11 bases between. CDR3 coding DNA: TGTGCCAGCAGCGCCGACAGGATTCAAGAGACCCAGTACTTC. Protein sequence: CASSADRIQETQYF.

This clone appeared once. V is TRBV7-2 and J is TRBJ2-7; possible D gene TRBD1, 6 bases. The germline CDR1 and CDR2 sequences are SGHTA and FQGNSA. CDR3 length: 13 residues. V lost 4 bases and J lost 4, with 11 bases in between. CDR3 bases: TGTGCCAGCAGCTCGAGGGACACTTACGAGCAGTACTTC. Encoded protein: CASSSRDTYEQYF.

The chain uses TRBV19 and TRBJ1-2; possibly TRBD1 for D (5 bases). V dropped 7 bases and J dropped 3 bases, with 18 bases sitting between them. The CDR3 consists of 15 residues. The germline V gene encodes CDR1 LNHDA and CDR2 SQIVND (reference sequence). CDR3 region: CASNSGPGVYYGYTF. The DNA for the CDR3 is TGTGCCAGTAACTCGGGACCAGGAGTTTACTATGGCTACACCTTC.

This CDR3 reads CASSGFGAEEKLFF. The CDR3 nucleotides are TGTGCCAGCAGTGGCTTTGGCGCGGAGGAAAAACTGTTTTTT. The chain combines TRBV27 with TRBJ1-4; D is undetermined. V lost 5 bases to trimming and J lost 8 bases, with 15 bases between them. The CDR3 length is 14 residues. The germline gives CDR1 MNHEY, CDR2 SMNVEV (reference sequence).

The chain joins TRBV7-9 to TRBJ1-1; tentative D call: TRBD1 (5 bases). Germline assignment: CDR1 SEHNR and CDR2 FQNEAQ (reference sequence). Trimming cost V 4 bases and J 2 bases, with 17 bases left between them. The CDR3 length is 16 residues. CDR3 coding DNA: TGTGCCAGCAGCTCCCCTCTATTGGGGCTAAACACTGAAGCTTTCTTT. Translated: CASSSPLLGLNTEAFF.

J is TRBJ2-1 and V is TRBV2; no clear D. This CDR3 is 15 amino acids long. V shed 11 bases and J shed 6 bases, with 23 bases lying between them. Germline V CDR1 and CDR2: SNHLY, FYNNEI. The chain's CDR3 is CAFPAEWGTANEQFF. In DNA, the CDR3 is TGTGCCTTCCCTGCGGAGTGGGGAACGGCCAATGAGCAGTTCTTC.

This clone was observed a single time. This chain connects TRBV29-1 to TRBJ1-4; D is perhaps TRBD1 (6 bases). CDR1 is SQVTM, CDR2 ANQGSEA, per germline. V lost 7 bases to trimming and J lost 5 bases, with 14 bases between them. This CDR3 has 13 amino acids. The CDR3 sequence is CSARWTANEKLFF. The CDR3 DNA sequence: TGCAGCGCCAGGTGGACAGCGAATGAAAAACTGTTTTTT.